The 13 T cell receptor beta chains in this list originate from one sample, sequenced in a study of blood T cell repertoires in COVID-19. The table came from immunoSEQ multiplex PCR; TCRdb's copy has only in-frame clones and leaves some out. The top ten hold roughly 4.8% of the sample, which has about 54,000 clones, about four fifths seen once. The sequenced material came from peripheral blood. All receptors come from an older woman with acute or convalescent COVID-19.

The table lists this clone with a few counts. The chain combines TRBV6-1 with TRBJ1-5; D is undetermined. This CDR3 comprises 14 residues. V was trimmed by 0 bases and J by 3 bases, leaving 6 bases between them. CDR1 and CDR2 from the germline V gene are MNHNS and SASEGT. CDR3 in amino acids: CASSEASNNQPQHF. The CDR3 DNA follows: TGTGCCAGCAGTGAAGCCAGTAACAATCAGCCCCAGCATTTT.

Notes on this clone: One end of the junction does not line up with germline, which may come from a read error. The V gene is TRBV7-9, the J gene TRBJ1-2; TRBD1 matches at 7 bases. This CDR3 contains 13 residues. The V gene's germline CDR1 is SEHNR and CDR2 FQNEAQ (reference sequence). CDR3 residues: CASSLGGGYGYTF. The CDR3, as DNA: TGTGCCAGCAGTTTAGGGGGCGGCTATGGCTACACCTTC.

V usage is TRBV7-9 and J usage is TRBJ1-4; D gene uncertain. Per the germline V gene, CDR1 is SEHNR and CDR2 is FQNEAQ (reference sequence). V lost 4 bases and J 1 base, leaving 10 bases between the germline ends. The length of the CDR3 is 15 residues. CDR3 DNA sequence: TGTGCCAGCAGCTCCCCCCGAGGAACTAATGAAAAACTGTTTTTT. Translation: CASSSPRGTNEKLFF.

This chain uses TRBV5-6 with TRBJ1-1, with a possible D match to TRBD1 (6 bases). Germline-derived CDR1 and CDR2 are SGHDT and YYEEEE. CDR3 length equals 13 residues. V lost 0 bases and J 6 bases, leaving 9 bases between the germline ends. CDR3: CASSLGRGPEAFF. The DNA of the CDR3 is TGTGCCAGCAGCTTGGGCAGGGGCCCTGAAGCTTTCTTT.

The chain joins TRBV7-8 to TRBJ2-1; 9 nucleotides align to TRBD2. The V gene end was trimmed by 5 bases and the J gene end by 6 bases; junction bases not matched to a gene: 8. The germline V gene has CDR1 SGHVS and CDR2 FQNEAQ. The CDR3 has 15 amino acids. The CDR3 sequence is CASSQGGGRANEQFF. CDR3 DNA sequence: TGTGCCAGCAGCCAAGGTGGCGGGAGGGCCAATGAGCAGTTCTTC.

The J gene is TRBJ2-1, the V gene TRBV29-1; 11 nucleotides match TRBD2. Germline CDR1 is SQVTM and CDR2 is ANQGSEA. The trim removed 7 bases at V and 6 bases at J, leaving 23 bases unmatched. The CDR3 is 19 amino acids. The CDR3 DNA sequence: TGCAGCGCTGACCGCCGGGACGGAATAGGGACTAGCGGTTCCAATGAGCAGTTCTTC. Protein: CSADRRDGIGTSGSNEQFF.

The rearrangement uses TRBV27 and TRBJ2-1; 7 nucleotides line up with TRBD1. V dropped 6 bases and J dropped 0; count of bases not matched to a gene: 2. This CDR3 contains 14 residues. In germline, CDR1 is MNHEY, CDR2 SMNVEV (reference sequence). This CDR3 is CASRSGGSYNEQFF. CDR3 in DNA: TGTGCCAGCAGATCAGGGGGCTCCTACAATGAGCAGTTCTTC.

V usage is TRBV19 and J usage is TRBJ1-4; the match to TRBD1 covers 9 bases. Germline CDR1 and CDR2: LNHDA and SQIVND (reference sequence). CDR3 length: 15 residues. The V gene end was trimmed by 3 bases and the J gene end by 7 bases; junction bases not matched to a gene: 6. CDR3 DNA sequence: TGTGCCAGTAGTATCTCGGGGACAGGGTTTGAAAAACTGTTTTTT. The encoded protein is CASSISGTGFEKLFF.

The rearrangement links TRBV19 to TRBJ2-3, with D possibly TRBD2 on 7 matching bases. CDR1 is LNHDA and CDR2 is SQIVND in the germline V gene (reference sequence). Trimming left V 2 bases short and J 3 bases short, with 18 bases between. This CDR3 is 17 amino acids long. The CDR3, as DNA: TGTGCCAGTAGTATATCGTCCGGGGGGCGCGGGACAGATACGCAGTATTTT. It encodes CASSISSGGRGTDTQYF.

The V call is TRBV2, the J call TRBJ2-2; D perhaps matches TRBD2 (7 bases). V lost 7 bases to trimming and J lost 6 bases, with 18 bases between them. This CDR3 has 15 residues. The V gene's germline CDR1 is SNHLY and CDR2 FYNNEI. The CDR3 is CASTEGGGPPGELFF. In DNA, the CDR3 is TGTGCCAGCACCGAAGGGGGGGGGCCCCCCGGGGAGCTGTTTTTT.

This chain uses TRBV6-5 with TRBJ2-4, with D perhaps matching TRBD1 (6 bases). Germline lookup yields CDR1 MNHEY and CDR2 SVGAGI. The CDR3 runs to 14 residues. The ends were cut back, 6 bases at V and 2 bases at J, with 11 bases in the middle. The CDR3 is CASRGGSTKNIQYF. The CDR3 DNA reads TGTGCCAGCAGAGGGGGTAGTACCAAAAACATTCAGTACTTC.

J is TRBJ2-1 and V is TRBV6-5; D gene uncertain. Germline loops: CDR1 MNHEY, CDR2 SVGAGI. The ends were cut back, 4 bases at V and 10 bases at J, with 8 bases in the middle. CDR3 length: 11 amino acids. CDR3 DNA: TGTGCCAGCAGTTCCCCTTCCGAGCAGTTCTTC. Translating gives CASSSPSEQFF.

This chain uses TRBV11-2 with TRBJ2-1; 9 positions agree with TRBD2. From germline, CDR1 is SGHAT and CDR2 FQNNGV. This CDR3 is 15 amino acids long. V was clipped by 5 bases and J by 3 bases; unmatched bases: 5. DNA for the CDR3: TGTGCCAGCAGCGCCAGACTAGCGGACTACAATGAGCAGTTCTTC. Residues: CASSARLADYNEQFF.